The clone carrying this T cell receptor beta chain has a single count. This sample stems from a study of technical replicates of blood from four donors. Germline loops: CDR1 DFQATT, CDR2 SNEGSKA (reference sequence). Trimming took 5 bases from V and 4 from J, leaving 8 bases between them. CDR3 length: 11 residues. Data came from immunoSEQ multiplex PCR; TCRdb stores just in-frame clones and leaves some out. The sample has about 14,000 clones, approximately 80% seen once; the top ten hold 12%. This clonotype was obtained from a human donor in good health. V usage is TRBV20-1 and J usage is TRBJ1-1, with D unresolved. Sequences were obtained from PBMCs. The CDR3 reads CSASRGTEAFF. The CDR3 bases are TGCAGTGCTTCTCGCGGCACTGAAGCTTTCTTT.